These T cell receptor beta chains were read from a single sample in a study of blood T cells in healthy people across ages. TCRdb ran MiXCR on the 5' RACE reads and lists one entry per CDR3 protein. The repertoire holds 650,000 to 1,000,000 distinct CDR3 sequences, with 36% as singletons. What was sequenced was blood. Receptors originate from a man aged 18 to 29 in good health. Each CDR3 is given with its conserved first and last residue. The D gene is left open where the match is weak. Not all rows give a size; the values are once, few, many and, for expanded clones, a class.

clone_size	j_call	v_call	d_call	cdr3_aa	cdr3_nt
NA	TRBJ1-1	TRBV9	NA	CASSVVGGAGTEAFF	TGTGCCAGCAGCGTAGTCGGAGGGGCAGGGACTGAAGCTTTCTTT
NA	TRBJ1-6	TRBV7-2	NA	CASSPSAQQRTPLHF	TGTGCCAGCAGCCCTTCGGCCCAACAGAGGACACCCCTCCACTTT
once	TRBJ2-7	TRBV5-1	NA	CASSLRTTREQYF	TGCGCCAGCAGCTTGAGGACCACGAGGGAGCAGTACTTC
few	TRBJ1-2	TRBV21-1	NA	CASSKAGPEGGYTF	TGTGCCAGCAGCAAAGCGGGGCCGGAAGGTGGCTACACCTTC
many	TRBJ2-1	TRBV11-2	NA	CASSFSSEGGEQFF	TGTGCCAGCAGCTTTTCTTCAGAGGGCGGTGAGCAGTTCTTC
many	TRBJ2-3	TRBV4-3	NA	CASSPIEGTDTQYF	TGCGCCAGCAGCCCAATTGAGGGCACAGATACGCAGTATTTT
once	TRBJ2-2	TRBV6-2/TRBV6-3	TRBD2	CASNLASGSGELFF	TGTGCCAGCAATCTGGCTAGCGGGTCCGGGGAGCTGTTTTTT
NA	TRBJ2-1	TRBV12-3/TRBV12-4	NA	CASSLGTQSYNEQFF	TGTGCCAGCAGTTTAGGGACTCAGTCCTACAATGAGCAGTTCTTC
NA	TRBJ2-5	TRBV27	NA	CASSLNNEETQYF	TGTGCCAGCAGTTTAAACAACGAAGAGACCCAGTACTTC
many	TRBJ2-3	TRBV20-1	TRBD2	CSARGLAGILTTDTQYF	TGCAGTGCTAGAGGGCTAGCGGGGATACTAACCACAGATACGCAGTATTTT
many	TRBJ2-4	TRBV5-8	TRBD1	CASTGTVKLISTKNIQYF	TGTGCCAGCACCGGGACAGTTAAGTTAATATCGACCAAAAACATTCAGTACTTC
NA	TRBJ2-4	TRBV12-3/TRBV12-4	NA	CASSFMALAKNIQYF	TGTGCCAGCAGTTTTATGGCTTTGGCCAAAAACATTCAGTACTTC
few	TRBJ2-3	TRBV7-9	NA	CASSLVASVDTQYF	TGTGCCAGCAGCTTAGTTGCGTCCGTAGATACGCAGTATTTT
NA	TRBJ1-2	TRBV29-1	NA	CSVNRDTSNYGYTF	TGCAGCGTCAACCGGGACACCTCTAACTATGGCTACACCTTC
NA	TRBJ2-1	TRBV12-3/TRBV12-4	NA	CASSHQGGYNEQFF	TGTGCCAGCAGCCACCAGGGAGGCTACAATGAGCAGTTCTTC
few	TRBJ1-2	TRBV3-1	NA	CASSQDWGSARYGYTF	TGTGCCAGCAGCCAAGATTGGGGTTCAGCTCGCTATGGCTACACCTTC
NA	TRBJ1-2	TRBV15	NA	CATSRDSTNYGYTF	TGTGCCACCAGCAGAGATAGCACTAACTATGGCTACACCTTC
NA	TRBJ2-1	TRBV5-1	NA	CASSLARVPYNEQFF	TGCGCCAGCAGCTTGGCTCGGGTGCCCTACAATGAGCAGTTCTTC
NA	TRBJ2-5	TRBV20-1	TRBD2	CSAGGGIGNQETQYF	TGCAGTGCTGGCGGGGGGATAGGGAACCAAGAGACCCAGTACTTC
many	TRBJ1-2	TRBV10-3	TRBD1	CAISEIFRTGYGYTF	TGTGCCATCAGTGAGATTTTCAGGACAGGGTATGGCTACACCTTC
NA	TRBJ2-3	TRBV19	TRBD2	CASSIRRTSGGRADAQYF	TGTGCCAGTAGTATTCGTCGGACTAGCGGGGGTAGAGCAGATGCGCAGTATTTT
NA	TRBJ1-5	TRBV20-1	NA	CSTTGSGASNQPQHF	TGCAGTACTACCGGATCAGGGGCTAGCAATCAGCCCCAGCATTTT
NA	TRBJ2-5	TRBV20-1	TRBD1	CSATPSTGPQETQYF	TGCAGTGCTACCCCTTCGACAGGGCCCCAAGAGACCCAGTACTTC
NA	TRBJ1-2	TRBV2	NA	CASSGAGSNGYTF	TGTGCCAGCAGTGGAGCGGGGAGCAATGGCTACACCTTC
NA	TRBJ2-7	TRBV4-1	TRBD1	CASSQDRQGEQYF	TGCGCCAGCAGCCAAGATCGACAGGGTGAGCAGTACTTC
NA	TRBJ1-1	TRBV12-3/TRBV12-4	NA	CASSLVRGASSTEAFF	TGTGCCAGCAGTTTAGTCCGGGGGGCGTCGAGCACTGAAGCTTTCTTT
NA	TRBJ2-1	TRBV6-5	TRBD1	CACSLGQGGKTQFF	TGTGCCTGCAGTCTGGGACAGGGAGGGAAGACCCAGTTCTTC
NA	TRBJ2-4	TRBV18	NA	CASSPPTRTDIQYF	TGTGCCAGCTCACCCCCGACTAGGACGGACATTCAGTACTTC
NA	TRBJ2-3	TRBV20-1	TRBD1	CSAGDRQGVATDTQYF	TGCAGTGCTGGCGACCGACAGGGGGTCGCCACAGATACGCAGTATTTT
few	TRBJ2-2	TRBV20-1	NA	CSARGGHSAALGLFF	TGCAGTGCTAGGGGAGGACATAGCGCCGCTCTCGGGCTGTTTTTT
NA	TRBJ2-5	TRBV20-1	NA	CGARPPPGETQYF	TGCGGTGCTAGGCCCCCCCCGGGGGAGACCCAGTACTTC
few	TRBJ2-7	TRBV7-9	TRBD1	CASSVGQTLREQYF	TGTGCCAGCAGCGTGGGACAGACTCTAAGGGAGCAGTACTTC
NA	TRBJ2-7	TRBV7-9	NA	CASSLPIGEQYF	TGTGCCAGCAGCTTACCCATCGGCGAGCAGTACTTC
few	TRBJ2-2	TRBV5-1	TRBD1	CASSAGQGTTGELFF	TGCGCCAGCAGCGCGGGACAGGGGACCACCGGGGAGCTGTTTTTT
many	TRBJ2-7	TRBV20-1	NA	CSARTSKSYEQYF	TGCAGTGCTAGGACCTCCAAGTCCTACGAGCAGTACTTC
few	TRBJ1-6	TRBV5-1	NA	CASSLQGLSSYNSPLHF	TGCGCCAGCAGCTTGCAGGGTCTGAGCTCCTATAATTCACCCCTCCACTTT
NA	TRBJ2-7	TRBV10-3	NA	CAILQGGEQYF	TGTGCCATCTTGCAGGGAGGCGAGCAGTACTTC
many	TRBJ2-7	TRBV10-3	TRBD1	CASTDRSYEQYF	TGTGCCTCAACGGACAGGTCCTACGAGCAGTACTTC
NA	TRBJ1-5	TRBV3-1	NA	CASSPGPTRRYSNQPQHF	TGTGCCAGCAGCCCGGGCCCCACGCGGCGTTATAGCAATCAGCCCCAGCATTTT
few	TRBJ2-1	TRBV30	NA	CACKVNEQFF	TGTGCCTGCAAAGTTAATGAGCAGTTCTTC
NA	TRBJ1-5	TRBV29-1	NA	CSVSVGDDQPQHF	TGCAGCGTAAGCGTGGGGGATGATCAGCCCCAGCATTTT
NA	TRBJ2-3	TRBV20-1	NA	CSASPMPRGDTQYF	TGCAGTGCTAGCCCCATGCCCAGGGGTGATACGCAGTATTTT
many	TRBJ2-7	TRBV4-2	TRBD1	CASSPRTGGPYEQYF	TGTGCCAGCAGCCCTCGGACAGGGGGACCCTACGAGCAGTACTTC
NA	TRBJ2-7	TRBV20-1	NA	CRAIRRGGAYEQYF	TGCAGGGCGATTAGGAGGGGCGGGGCCTACGAGCAGTACTTC
NA	TRBJ2-1	TRBV14	NA	CASSHPRGRSRNEQFF	TGTGCCAGCAGCCATCCCAGGGGGAGGTCTCGGAATGAGCAGTTCTTC
few	TRBJ2-1	TRBV2	NA	CASSPMGSSYNEQFF	TGTGCCAGCAGCCCCATGGGGAGCTCCTACAATGAGCAGTTCTTC